Sequencing of this TCR beta chain was carried out in a study of beta chain features in type 1 diabetes. Across the whole study: Age, gender and cell yields were similar between patients and healthy donors. Study-level points and caveats: The naive, central memory and Treg TCRB repertoires looked more alike in patients than they did in healthy donors. Junctions at VDJ sites from type 1 diabetes patients had fewer insertions and more deletions.

Worth noting for this clone: The antigen is unknown.

The investigators reverse transcribed all of the isolated RNA, so they sequenced expressed TCRB transcripts. TCRdb keeps only in-frame clones here, not all; method: immunoSEQ multiplex PCR. The sample records a few hundred thousand clones, around a fifth being singletons. Sorting that relied on CD45RO/CCR7/CD25/CD127/CD95/CD27 yielded CD4+ naive, central memory, regulatory and stem cell-like memory cells. The sequence came from a woman aged 18-35 years in good health. Sequencing input: naive CD4+ T cells from blood.

The CDR3 sequence is CAWSRVWQLRFPGANVLTF. In nucleotides, the CDR3 is TGTGCCTGGAGTCGAGTATGGCAGCTGAGGTTCCCTGGGGCCAACGTCCTGACTTTC. V and J are TRBV30 and TRBJ2-6; D is ambiguous. This CDR3 has 19 residues. Looked up from germline, CDR1 is GTSNPN and CDR2 is SVGIG (reference sequence). The V gene lost 2 bases and the J gene lost 2 bases, with 22 bases spanning the gap.